Below are 8 T cell receptor beta chains sequenced from a single sample in a study of blood T cell repertoires in COVID-19. Only in-frame clones appear in the TCRdb table, and some are missing; sequencing was by immunoSEQ multiplex PCR. The sample includes 200,000 to 300,000 clones, around four fifths seen only once; the top ten take under 4.5%. Material for sequencing was peripheral blood. Every receptor here comes from a man aged 50 or older with acute or convalescent COVID-19.

The CDR3 sequence: CATGVGLGEQFF. Written as DNA, the CDR3 is TGTGCCACCGGCGTGGGGCTGGGTGAGCAGTTCTTC. The chain carries TRBV12-3 or TRBV12-4 and TRBJ2-1, with D maybe TRBD1 (5 bases). The CDR3 consists of 12 residues. Deletions cut 10 bases from V and 9 bases from J, with 16 bases between.

There are a few counts of this clone. V is TRBV6-5 and J is TRBJ1-1; TRBD1 matches at 8 bases. From germline, CDR1 is MNHEY and CDR2 SVGAGI. The V gene end was trimmed by 5 bases and the J gene end by 11 bases; junction bases not matched to a gene: 7. The CDR3 totals 12 residues. DNA of the CDR3: TGTGCCAGCAGTAACACAGGGGGGAGGGCTTTCTTT. Residues: CASSNTGGRAFF.

The chain has TRBV6-5 and TRBJ1-2; 12 bases fit TRBD1. From germline, CDR1 is MNHEY and CDR2 SVGAGI. V lost 6 bases and J lost 8; bases outside the gene matches: 10. This CDR3 has 15 amino acids. The CDR3, as DNA: TGTGCCAGCAGCCTGGGGACAGGGGGCGCGGGGGGCTACACCTTC. It is translated as CASSLGTGGAGGYTF.

V is TRBV28 and J is TRBJ1-6; the match to TRBD1 covers 9 bases. V lost 7 bases, J lost 5 bases, and 9 bases stayed unmatched. This CDR3 is 16 amino acids long. Germline CDR1 MDHEN, CDR2 SYDVKM. The CDR3 DNA follows: TGTGCCAGCAAGGGACAGGGTAGGGGGAATAATTCACCCCTCCACTTT. It codes for CASKGQGRGNNSPLHF. Drawing the rest from reference TRBV28 and TRBJ1-6, the complete variable domain is DVKVTQSSRYLVKRTGEKVFLECVQDMDHENMFWYRQDPGLGLRLIYFSYDVKMKEKGDIPEGYSVSREKKERFSLILESASTNQTSMYLCASKGQGRGNNSPLHFGNGTRLTVT.

The chain combines TRBV5-1 with TRBJ2-1; 9 positions match TRBD2. Germline trimming cut 0 bases from V and 10 bases from J; bases unmatched to any gene: 5. Germline-derived CDR1 and CDR2 are SGHRS and YFSETQ. The CDR3 runs 14 residues. The CDR3 protein is CASSLVVAGDEQFF. The CDR3 nucleotides are TGCGCCAGCAGCTTGGTTGTAGCGGGGGACGAGCAGTTCTTC.

This chain joins TRBV3-1 (or the pseudogene TRBV3-2) and TRBJ2-2; 7 bases fit TRBD2. Germline trimming cut 2 bases from V and 7 bases from J; bases unmatched to any gene: 10. Per the germline V gene, CDR1 is LGHDT and CDR2 is YNNKEL (reference sequence). CDR3 length equals 16 residues. The CDR3 DNA is TGTGCCAGCAGCCAAATCGGACGGGGGGACGGCGGGGAGCTGTTTTTT. It yields the protein CASSQIGRGDGGELFF.

This chain joins TRBV2 and TRBJ1-2, with 7 bases lining up with TRBD1. Germline CDR1 is SNHLY and CDR2 is FYNNEI. V trimming: 2 bases; J trimming: 3 bases; junction bases outside the gene matches: 6. The CDR3 spans 15 residues. The CDR3 DNA reads TGTGCCAGCAGTGAAATCCGGCAGGGGGACTATGGCTACACCTTC. It is translated as CASSEIRQGDYGYTF. The variable domain in full, completed from reference TRBV2 and TRBJ1-2, reads EPEVTQTPSHQVTQMGQEVILRCVPISNHLYFYWYRQILGQKVEFLVSFYNNEISEKSEIFDDQFSVERPDGSNFTLKIRSTKLEDSAMYFCASSEIRQGDYGYTFGSGTRLTVV.

The chain couples TRBV28 to TRBJ2-7, with TRBD1 matching 9 bases. The germline V gene has CDR1 MDHEN and CDR2 SYDVKM. This CDR3 spans 17 amino acids. The J segment lost 3 bases and the V segment lost 5 bases, leaving 14 bases of the junction unmatched. The CDR3 DNA reads TGTGCCAGCAGTCCCAGCCACTGGACAGGGGTGTACTACGAGCAGTACTTC. Translation: CASSPSHWTGVYYEQYF. Full variable domain (missing parts from reference TRBV28 and TRBJ2-7): DVKVTQSSRYLVKRTGEKVFLECVQDMDHENMFWYRQDPGLGLRLIYFSYDVKMKEKGDIPEGYSVSREKKERFSLILESASTNQTSMYLCASSPSHWTGVYYEQYFGPGTRLTVT.